This T cell receptor (beta chain) was recovered during a study of neurological immune-mediated disorders. The CDR3 has 18 amino acids. From germline, CDR1 is SEHNR and CDR2 FQNEAQ (reference sequence). Trimming removed 1 base from V and 0 bases from J; junction bases left unmatched: 9. TCRdb ran MiXCR on the 5' RACE reads and lists one entry per CDR3 protein. The sample yields roughly 120,000 distinct CDR3 sequences, 3.2% seen once. There are many counts of this clonotype. Source material: PBMCs. The sequence was collected from a woman aged 30 to 39 with multiple sclerosis. The V gene is TRBV7-9, the J gene TRBJ2-7, with 10 bases lining up with TRBD2. CDR3 in DNA: TGTGCCAGCAGCTTAGATGCTAGCGGGAGCTTTTACTCCTACGAGCAGTACTTC. Translating gives CASSLDASGSFYSYEQYF.